This is a list of T cell receptor beta chains from one sample in a study of Graves' ophthalmopathy and Graves' hyperthyroidism. TCRdb reprocessed the multiplex PCR reads with MiXCR, giving one entry per CDR3 protein. The table includes hundreds of thousands of distinct CDR3 sequences, around a fifth detected once. Sequencing used peripheral blood. These receptors were collected from a young woman with stable Graves' hyperthyroidism. Some clones in this sample may be carry-over from other donors' samples. Each CDR3 is given without its conserved first and last residue. The order of the fields is J gene, D gene, V gene, CDR3 protein. A D gene is named only where the DNA matches it firmly.

TRBJ2-5 NA TRBV7-2 ASSLSTSQETQY
TRBJ1-3 TRBD1 TRBV27 ASSLSGGLGNTIY
TRBJ1-2 NA TRBV19 ASSIELTGVNYGYT
TRBJ2-7 NA TRBV10-3 AIQEGGGGSSYEQY
TRBJ2-7 NA TRBV12-3/TRBV12-4 ASSFWADSSYEQY
TRBJ1-1 NA TRBV7-3 ASSFQGHTEAF
TRBJ2-2 TRBD2 TRBV20-1 SARTSGTGELF
TRBJ2-7 TRBD1 TRBV20-1 SARVPGQGTHEQY
TRBJ1-1 NA TRBV6-1 ASSATQVNEAF
TRBJ1-5 NA TRBV3-1 ASSQAWDPLGNQPQH
TRBJ1-6 NA TRBV20-1 SARDPKGYNSPLH
TRBJ2-5 NA TRBV19 ASSTAETQY
TRBJ2-6 NA TRBV6-2/TRBV6-3 ASSYSGGAGANVLT
TRBJ1-1 NA TRBV5-5 ASSYRSGGNTEAF
TRBJ2-7 NA TRBV12-3/TRBV12-4 ASSLGEGAISYEQY
TRBJ1-5 TRBD1 TRBV19 AGSGTGSNQPQH
TRBJ1-6 TRBD1 TRBV18 ASSPPRTGTGISPLH
TRBJ1-1 NA TRBV2 ASSGQGKAF
TRBJ2-7 TRBD2 TRBV7-9 ASSPTGLADEQY
TRBJ2-2 TRBD1 TRBV19 ASSIRTGGTGELF
TRBJ2-5 NA TRBV28 ASTSPGRLLETQY
TRBJ1-5 NA TRBV6-2/TRBV6-3 ASTGGPDQRPNQPQH
TRBJ2-7 TRBD2 TRBV6-5 ASGTSGGEVGEQY
TRBJ2-2 TRBD2 TRBV5-1 ASSLNGLAVDTGELF